The present T cell receptor (beta chain) was sequenced within a study of cytomegalovirus exposure and HLA in healthy donors. Whole-study context: The 110 or so validation repertoires were produced on the same platform as the 550 to 700 repertoires of the first cohort. This was reported in a later analysis. Broader study findings: The investigators catalogued 160 or so TCR beta chains as cytomegalovirus-associated.

An approximately 130-subject validation cohort, separate from the approximately 690-subject first cohort, supplied the donors. Some clones are missing from TCRdb's copy, which holds only in-frame ones; the method was immunoSEQ multiplex PCR. This repertoire shows a few hundred thousand clones, roughly 85% found once; its top ten account for less than 1.2%. Germline V gives CDR1 MDHEN, CDR2 SYDVKM. V was trimmed by 2 bases and J by 4 bases, leaving 5 bases between them. The CDR3 is 12 amino acids. The table lists this clone with a count of one. Its specificity is not known. Other DNA sequences in the same sample also yield this CDR3.

Sequencing used PBMCs. V gene TRBV28 combines with J gene TRBJ1-2; D is unresolved. The sequence came from a woman younger than 35 in good health and CMV-seronegative. CDR3 amino acids: CASSLRGYGYTF. CDR3 DNA: TGTGCCAGCAGTTTACGCGGCTATGGCTACACCTTC.